Listed below are T cell receptor beta chains from one sample, sequenced in a study of T cells in Graves' hyperthyroidism and ophthalmopathy. TCRdb re-analysed the multiplex PCR reads in MiXCR, keeping a single row per CDR3 protein. This sample has approximately 200,000 distinct CDR3 sequences, with 18% found just once. The sequenced sample was blood. Receptors originate from a middle-aged man with Graves' hyperthyroidism. Each CDR3 is given with its conserved first and last residue. A D gene is named only where the DNA matches it firmly. Not all rows give a size; the values are once, few, many and, for expanded clones, a class.

v_gene: TRBV10-3
d_gene: TRBD1
len: 13
abundance: many
j_gene: TRBJ2-5
CDR3aa: CAIGRDRGETQYF
CDR3nt: TGTGCCATCGGGAGGGACAGGGGGGAGACCCAGTACTTC

v_gene: TRBV10-2
d_gene: TRBD1
len: 15
abundance: NA
j_gene: TRBJ1-4
CDR3aa: CASTPTQGAKEKLFF
CDR3nt: TGCGCCAGCACTCCGACTCAGGGGGCAAAAGAAAAACTGTTTTTT

v_gene: TRBV5-6
d_gene: NA
len: 14
abundance: NA
j_gene: TRBJ1-2
CDR3aa: CASSLQGFRRGYTF
CDR3nt: TGTGCCAGCAGCCTACAGGGCTTCAGAAGGGGCTACACCTTC

v_gene: TRBV6-2/TRBV6-3
d_gene: TRBD1
len: 15
abundance: few
j_gene: TRBJ1-5
CDR3aa: CASRPTGVSNQPQHF
CDR3nt: TGTGCCAGCAGACCTACAGGGGTTAGCAATCAGCCCCAGCATTTT

v_gene: TRBV12-3/TRBV12-4
d_gene: TRBD1
len: 16
abundance: NA
j_gene: TRBJ2-7
CDR3aa: CASSDRGTGDDYEQYF
CDR3nt: TGTGCCAGCAGCGATCGGGGGACAGGGGACGACTACGAGCAGTACTTC

v_gene: TRBV2
d_gene: NA
len: 13
abundance: many
j_gene: TRBJ2-3
CDR3aa: CASSSGRGDTQYF
CDR3nt: TGTGCCAGCAGCTCGGGTAGAGGGGATACGCAGTATTTT

v_gene: TRBV28
d_gene: NA
len: 13
abundance: many
j_gene: TRBJ2-7
CDR3aa: CASNRLSSYEQYF
CDR3nt: TGTGCCAGCAACCGGCTAAGTTCCTACGAGCAGTACTTC

v_gene: TRBV6-1
d_gene: NA
len: 13
abundance: many
j_gene: TRBJ1-1
CDR3aa: CASSRSGGPEAFF
CDR3nt: TGTGCCAGCAGTCGATCGGGGGGGCCTGAAGCTTTCTTT

v_gene: TRBV30
d_gene: TRBD1
len: 16
abundance: NA
j_gene: TRBJ1-5
CDR3aa: CAWSVRQGISNQPQHF
CDR3nt: TGTGCCTGGAGTGTGCGACAGGGGATTAGCAATCAGCCCCAGCATTTT

v_gene: TRBV30
d_gene: NA
len: 12
abundance: many
j_gene: TRBJ2-3
CDR3aa: CAWSKRTDTQYF
CDR3nt: TGTGCCTGGAGTAAAAGAACAGATACGCAGTATTTT

v_gene: TRBV27
d_gene: NA
len: 14
abundance: many
j_gene: TRBJ1-5
CDR3aa: CASSLGQFNQPQHF
CDR3nt: TGTGCCAGCAGTTTAGGGCAGTTCAATCAGCCCCAGCATTTT

v_gene: TRBV12-3/TRBV12-4
d_gene: TRBD1
len: 16
abundance: many
j_gene: TRBJ2-3
CDR3aa: CASSFRDRGSTDTQYF
CDR3nt: TGTGCCAGCAGTTTTCGCGACAGGGGGAGCACAGATACGCAGTATTTT

v_gene: TRBV3-1
d_gene: TRBD1
len: 15
abundance: many
j_gene: TRBJ1-1
CDR3aa: CASSQGTGWSTEAFF
CDR3nt: TGTGCCAGCAGCCAGGGGACAGGTTGGTCCACTGAAGCTTTCTTT

v_gene: TRBV7-2
d_gene: NA
len: 14
abundance: many
j_gene: TRBJ2-3
CDR3aa: CASSLESTTDTQYF
CDR3nt: TGTGCCAGCAGCTTAGAGTCAACCACAGATACGCAGTATTTT

v_gene: TRBV20-1
d_gene: NA
len: 14
abundance: many
j_gene: TRBJ1-5
CDR3aa: CSARRGREGVPQHF
CDR3nt: TGCAGTGCTAGACGGGGAAGAGAGGGAGTGCCCCAGCATTTT

v_gene: TRBV7-6
d_gene: NA
len: 14
abundance: many
j_gene: TRBJ1-1
CDR3aa: CASSLPGANTEAFF
CDR3nt: TGTGCCAGCAGCTTACCCGGGGCCAACACTGAAGCTTTCTTT

v_gene: TRBV18
d_gene: TRBD1
len: 15
abundance: many
j_gene: TRBJ2-1
CDR3aa: CASSPRDRDVDEQFF
CDR3nt: TGTGCCAGCTCACCCCGGGACAGGGACGTCGATGAGCAGTTCTTC

v_gene: TRBV6-5
d_gene: TRBD1
len: 18
abundance: NA
j_gene: TRBJ2-2
CDR3aa: CASSYPTGQGHDTGELFF
CDR3nt: TGTGCCAGCAGTTACCCCACCGGACAGGGGCACGACACCGGGGAGCTGTTTTTT

v_gene: TRBV6-1
d_gene: TRBD1
len: 14
abundance: many
j_gene: TRBJ2-1
CDR3aa: CASGPGTGVNEQFF
CDR3nt: TGTGCCAGCGGTCCCGGGACAGGGGTCAATGAGCAGTTCTTC

v_gene: TRBV12-3/TRBV12-4
d_gene: TRBD1
len: 14
abundance: NA
j_gene: TRBJ2-7
CDR3aa: CASSSGQGYFEQYF
CDR3nt: TGTGCCAGCAGTTCGGGACAGGGGTACTTCGAGCAGTACTTC

v_gene: TRBV30
d_gene: NA
len: 13
abundance: once
j_gene: TRBJ2-5
CDR3aa: CAWCKNIGETQYF
CDR3nt: TGTGCCTGGTGTAAAAACATCGGAGAGACCCAGTACTTC

v_gene: TRBV4-1
d_gene: TRBD1
len: 16
abundance: many
j_gene: TRBJ1-4
CDR3aa: CASSLPPGQGGGKLFF
CDR3nt: TGCGCCAGCAGCCTACCCCCGGGACAGGGCGGTGGAAAACTGTTTTTT

v_gene: TRBV7-9
d_gene: NA
len: 14
abundance: NA
j_gene: TRBJ1-4
CDR3aa: CASSLIPTDEKLFF
CDR3nt: TGTGCCAGCAGCTTAATTCCCACGGATGAAAAACTGTTTTTT

v_gene: TRBV27
d_gene: NA
len: 17
abundance: many
j_gene: TRBJ1-1
CDR3aa: CASSLSVGRGSNTEAFF
CDR3nt: TGTGCCAGCAGTTTAAGCGTTGGCAGGGGATCGAACACTGAAGCTTTCTTT

v_gene: TRBV6-4
d_gene: NA
len: 15
abundance: NA
j_gene: TRBJ2-2
CDR3aa: CASSGQGRRTGELFF
CDR3nt: TGTGCCAGCTCTGGGCAGGGTAGGCGCACCGGGGAGCTGTTTTTT

v_gene: TRBV12-3/TRBV12-4
d_gene: TRBD1
len: 16
abundance: many
j_gene: TRBJ1-5
CDR3aa: CASSLGQGVGDQPQHF
CDR3nt: TGTGCCAGCAGTTTAGGTCAGGGGGTCGGGGATCAGCCCCAGCATTTT

v_gene: TRBV12-3/TRBV12-4
d_gene: NA
len: 13
abundance: many
j_gene: TRBJ1-5
CDR3aa: CASSSSSNQPQHF
CDR3nt: TGTGCCAGTTCAAGCAGTAGCAATCAGCCCCAGCATTTT

v_gene: TRBV20-1
d_gene: NA
len: 15
abundance: many
j_gene: TRBJ2-1
CDR3aa: CSARWTSSSYNEQFF
CDR3nt: TGCAGTGCTAGATGGACTTCTTCCTCCTACAATGAGCAGTTCTTC

v_gene: TRBV19
d_gene: NA
len: 16
abundance: NA
j_gene: TRBJ2-4
CDR3aa: CASSPRDRASKNIQYF
CDR3nt: TGTGCCAGTAGTCCACGGGACCGGGCATCCAAAAACATTCAGTACTTC

v_gene: TRBV5-1
d_gene: NA
len: 14
abundance: NA
j_gene: TRBJ2-1
CDR3aa: CASSLGQVGDEQFF
CDR3nt: TGCGCCAGCAGCTTGGGACAGGTCGGCGATGAGCAGTTCTTC

v_gene: TRBV3-1
d_gene: NA
len: 15
abundance: many
j_gene: TRBJ2-6
CDR3aa: CASSQQGSGANVLTF
CDR3nt: TGTGCCAGCAGCCAGCAGGGATCTGGGGCCAACGTCCTGACTTTC

v_gene: TRBV7-3
d_gene: NA
len: 18
abundance: many
j_gene: TRBJ1-1
CDR3aa: CASSHILGLFIMNTEAFF
CDR3nt: TGTGCCAGCAGTCATATATTGGGGTTGTTTATAATGAACACTGAAGCTTTCTTT

v_gene: TRBV6-1
d_gene: TRBD1
len: 16
abundance: NA
j_gene: TRBJ1-1
CDR3aa: CASSERGQGANTEAFF
CDR3nt: TGTGCCAGCAGTGAAAGGGGGCAGGGGGCGAACACTGAAGCTTTCTTT

v_gene: TRBV10-3
d_gene: TRBD2
len: 15
abundance: NA
j_gene: TRBJ2-1
CDR3aa: CAISESASGGQEQFF
CDR3nt: TGTGCCATCAGTGAGTCGGCTAGCGGGGGCCAAGAGCAGTTCTTC

v_gene: TRBV7-2
d_gene: NA
len: 14
abundance: many
j_gene: TRBJ1-2
CDR3aa: CASSLQGGGYGYTF
CDR3nt: TGTGCCAGCAGCTTACAAGGGGGTGGCTATGGCTACACCTTC

v_gene: TRBV7-3
d_gene: NA
len: 14
abundance: NA
j_gene: TRBJ2-3
CDR3aa: CASSQVTGTDTQYF
CDR3nt: TGTGCCAGCAGCCAAGTGACAGGCACAGATACGCAGTATTTT

v_gene: TRBV18
d_gene: NA
len: 16
abundance: NA
j_gene: TRBJ1-5
CDR3aa: CASSPESQGPNQPQHF
CDR3nt: TGTGCCAGCTCACCAGAAAGTCAGGGACCTAATCAGCCCCAGCATTTT

v_gene: TRBV20-1
d_gene: TRBD1
len: 12
abundance: many
j_gene: TRBJ2-7
CDR3aa: CSARTGLDEQYF
CDR3nt: TGCAGTGCGAGGACAGGGTTAGACGAGCAGTACTTC

v_gene: TRBV5-4
d_gene: NA
len: 14
abundance: many
j_gene: TRBJ2-5
CDR3aa: CASSPARRAETQYF
CDR3nt: TGTGCCAGCAGCCCCGCCCGTAGAGCAGAGACCCAGTACTTC

v_gene: TRBV7-2
d_gene: NA
len: 16
abundance: NA
j_gene: TRBJ1-5
CDR3aa: CASSLVGAGDNQPQHF
CDR3nt: TGTGCCAGCAGCTTAGTGGGGGCAGGGGACAATCAGCCCCAGCATTTT

v_gene: TRBV6-1
d_gene: NA
len: 14
abundance: many
j_gene: TRBJ1-1
CDR3aa: CATQSIQMNTEAFF
CDR3nt: TGTGCCACCCAGTCAATCCAGATGAACACTGAAGCTTTCTTT

v_gene: TRBV6-1
d_gene: TRBD1
len: 15
abundance: NA
j_gene: TRBJ1-3
CDR3aa: CASSRDRGTGNTIYF
CDR3nt: TGTGCCAGCAGTAGGGACAGGGGAACTGGAAACACCATATATTTT